The present T cell receptor beta chain was sequenced within a study of OX40 agonist ivuxolimab in advanced cancers. Overall study context: The patients received agonistic anti-OX40 (CD134) antibody ivuxolimab. Antecedent anti-PD-1, anti-PD-L1 or anti-CTLA-4 therapy was permissible, with 30% to 50% having received some. Study-wide results and caveats: It was not determined which antigens were specifically recognized by the peripheral T cells that had undergone clonal expansion.

The V and J ends lost 2 bases and 6 bases respectively, with 13 bases between them. The CDR3 extends over 14 amino acids. CDR1 and CDR2 from the germline V gene are SGDLS and YYNGEE. A word on this clone: What it binds is not known.

Generated by immunoSEQ multiplex PCR, the TCRdb table keeps only in-frame clones and is missing some. Of 70,000 to 75,000 clones detected, 80% to 95% appear once; the ten largest clones hold approximately 0.45%. The starting material was CD4+ or CD8+ T cells sorted from blood, obtained in a trial of the OX40 agonist ivuxolimab. This receptor was obtained from an adult with an advanced solid tumor such as melanoma, head and neck, liver or kidney cancer. J is TRBJ2-3 and V is TRBV9; D is ambiguous. The chain's CDR3 is CASSVAFAADTQYF. The CDR3 DNA reads TGTGCCAGCAGCGTTGCGTTTGCTGCGGATACGCAGTATTTT.